The 5 T cell receptor beta chains below were found in one sample sequenced in a study of Tregs in tolerant kidney transplant recipients. The table came from immunoSEQ multiplex PCR; TCRdb's copy has only in-frame clones and leaves some out. The sample lists about 110,000 clones, 90% occurring once. Sequenced here: CD4+ T cells from blood, sampled before the transplant. Source of these receptors: a human donor who received a combined kidney and bone marrow transplant.

The chain links TRBV10-1 to TRBJ2-3; perhaps TRBD2 as D (6 bases). CDR3 length: 13 amino acids. Looked up from germline, CDR1 is WNHNN and CDR2 is SYGVQD (reference sequence). V was cut by 8 bases and J by 1 base, with 10 bases left in between. The CDR3 sequence is CASGDLGTDTQYF. The CDR3 bases are TGCGCCAGCGGGGACTTGGGCACAGATACGCAGTATTTT.

V usage is TRBV12-5 and J usage is TRBJ1-2; TRBD1 matches 7 bases. In germline, CDR1 is LGHNT, CDR2 FRNRAP. The length of the CDR3 is 14 residues. This CDR3 is CGTGQLDKWYGYTF. CDR3 DNA sequence: TGTGGGACGGGACAGCTAGATAAATGGTATGGCTACACCTTC.

This clone appeared once. V is TRBV7-9 and J is TRBJ2-2, with 9 bases lining up with TRBD2. J was trimmed by 0 bases and V by 1 base; bases with no gene match: 3. The germline CDR1 and CDR2 sequences are SEHNR and FQNEAQ (reference sequence). The CDR3 runs to 17 residues. CDR3 loop: CASSLGLAGTNTGELFF. CDR3 sequence (DNA): TGTGCCAGCAGCTTAGGGCTAGCGGGGACGAACACCGGGGAGCTGTTTTTT.

The genes are TRBV6-5 and TRBJ1-2; the D gene is possibly TRBD1 (6 bases). Trimming removed 6 bases at V and 5 bases at J, with 16 bases between. This CDR3 comprises 14 residues. The germline CDR1 and CDR2 sequences are MNHEY and SVGAGI. CDR3 protein: CASRFRDKAYGYTF. For the CDR3, the DNA is TGTGCCAGCAGATTCCGGGACAAGGCATATGGCTACACCTTC.

CDR3 sequence (DNA): TGTGCCAGCAGCTTCCTGGGACAGGGAGGGACTGAAGCTTTCTTT. Its protein product is CASSFLGQGGTEAFF. V is TRBV7-9 and J is TRBJ1-1; 9 positions agree with TRBD1. J gave up 5 bases and V 3 bases, and 7 bases lay outside the gene matches. CDR1 SEHNR and CDR2 FQNEAQ come from the germline V gene (reference sequence). This CDR3 is 15 amino acids long.